One and the same sample provided the 26 T cell receptor beta chains below, sequenced in a study of cytotoxic CD8 clonotypes in ibrutinib-treated CLL. Sequencing was performed with immunoSEQ multiplex PCR; in TCRdb, only in-frame clones are kept and a portion is missing. Here the sample spans about 200,000 clones, approximately 68% being singletons. This material consisted of PBMCs, taken after 24 months of ibrutinib treatment. The receptors stem from a human donor with chronic lymphocytic leukemia.

This rearrangement joins TRBV4-3 to TRBJ2-1, with D perhaps matching TRBD1 (5 bases). Trimming removed 0 bases at V and 3 bases at J, with 12 bases between. The CDR3 runs to 16 residues. Germline CDR1 and CDR2: LGHNA and YSLEER. DNA for the CDR3: TGCGCCAGCAGCCAAGACCTGGTGGACAACTACAATGAGCAGTTCTTC. Protein: CASSQDLVDNYNEQFF.

This clone was recorded only once. This rearrangement joins TRBV15 to TRBJ1-4, with D perhaps TRBD1 (5 bases). The CDR3 totals 16 residues. Between the trimmed V and J ends, which lost 5 bases and 0 bases, there was a span of 13 bases. The germline CDR1 and CDR2 sequences are LNHNV and YYDKDF (reference sequence). CDR3 in DNA: TGTGCCACCAGCCACGGGGGAGGGGCAACTAATGAAAAACTGTTTTTT. Its translation: CATSHGGGATNEKLFF.

DNA for the CDR3: TGTGCCAGTAGTATATCGGGGGTACAAGAGACCCAGTACTTC. Encoded protein: CASSISGVQETQYF. This chain links TRBV19 with TRBJ2-5, with D perhaps TRBD2 (6 bases). Trimming removed 2 bases from V and 2 bases from J, with 9 bases in between. The CDR3 runs 14 residues. Germline CDR1 LNHDA, CDR2 SQIVND (reference sequence).

As DNA, the CDR3 is TGTGCCAGTAACACGGACTGGGGCACAGATACGCAGTATTTT. It encodes CASNTDWGTDTQYF. The chain couples TRBV19 to TRBJ2-3; TRBD2 might be the D (5 bases). The length of the CDR3 is 14 residues. CDR1 and CDR2 (germline): LNHDA, SQIVND (reference sequence). The V end lost 7 bases, the J end lost 1 base, and 12 bases lay between the germline ends.

The chain carries TRBV5-1 and TRBJ2-1; a weak D match, TRBD1 (6 bases). The CDR3 spans 12 residues. V lost 4 bases, J lost 7 bases, and 9 bases lay in between. CDR1 SGHRS and CDR2 YFSETQ come from the germline V gene. As DNA, the CDR3 is TGCGCCAGCAGCGGCGGACAGAATGAGCAGTTCTTC. This gives the protein CASSGGQNEQFF.

This rearrangement joins TRBV11-2 to TRBJ2-1, with unresolved D. Germline V gives CDR1 SGHAT, CDR2 FQNNGV. The CDR3 has 13 residues. Trimming left V 5 bases short and J 10 bases short, with 15 bases between. CDR3: CASSPQMYVEQFF. CDR3 DNA: TGTGCCAGCAGCCCCCAGATGTATGTAGAGCAGTTCTTC.

This sequence joins TRBV27 and TRBJ1-2; D is uncertain. Trimming left V 4 bases short and J 2 bases short, with 14 bases between. This CDR3 comprises 15 residues. Germline values: CDR1 MNHEY, CDR2 SMNVEV (reference sequence). As DNA, the CDR3 is TGTGCCAGCAGTTATGCTGGACGGGTGAACTATGGCTACACCTTC. This sequence encodes CASSYAGRVNYGYTF.

J is TRBJ2-5 and V is TRBV10-3; D may be TRBD2 (7 bases). CDR3 length: 14 amino acids. Germline CDR1 reads ENHRY; CDR2 reads SYGVKD. The CDR3 sequence: CPGLGGGSGETQYF. The CDR3 nucleotides read TGTCCCGGCCTGGGAGGGGGGTCTGGGGAGACCCAGTACTTC.

The chain uses TRBV14 and TRBJ2-7; D unclear. The CDR3 extends over 13 amino acids. Germline loops: CDR1 SGHDN, CDR2 FVKESK. Trimming left V 7 bases short and J 3 bases short, with 13 bases between. The CDR3 reads CASTDSGYYEQYF. The CDR3, as DNA: TGTGCCAGCACGGATTCGGGCTACTACGAGCAGTACTTC.

V usage is TRBV19 and J usage is TRBJ2-7; unclear D gene. V lost 7 bases and J lost 6, with 16 bases in between. Germline CDR1 reads LNHDA; CDR2 reads SQIVND (reference sequence). The CDR3 spans 13 residues. DNA for the CDR3: TGTGCCAGTAAGTTCAGTCCGAGGAGCGAGCAGTACTTC. Amino acids: CASKFSPRSEQYF.

This clone was observed a handful of times. The chain employs TRBV7-6 and TRBJ2-1; D may be TRBD2 (5 bases). The CDR3 extends over 13 amino acids. Germline CDR1 SGHVS, CDR2 FNYEAQ. V was shortened by 5 bases and J by 9 bases, with 14 bases between the two germline ends. CDR3 sequence (DNA): TGTGCCAGCAGCACCCTTCCCGGAGGTGAGCAGTTCTTC. It specifies CASSTLPGGEQFF.

This chain joins TRBV5-1 and TRBJ2-5; D is undetermined. From germline, CDR1 is SGHRS and CDR2 YFSETQ. This CDR3 spans 14 amino acids. Trimming pared 0 bases from V and 5 bases from J, leaving 11 bases between. The CDR3 coding sequence is TGCGCCAGCAGCTTGGTCGGCCCCCCTGAGACCCAGTACTTC. This gives the protein CASSLVGPPETQYF.

This sequence joins TRBV29-1 and TRBJ2-1, with D perhaps matching TRBD2 (7 bases). CDR3 length equals 15 residues. Trimming took off 3 bases at V and 11 bases at J, with 23 bases between the two ends. In germline, CDR1 is SQVTM, CDR2 ANQGSEA. In nucleotides, the CDR3 is TGCAGCGTTGACTTCCGACTAGCCCGGGACAACCAGCAGTTCTTC. It codes for CSVDFRLARDNQQFF.

The chain links TRBV4-3 to TRBJ2-1; TRBD1 matches at 8 bases. The length of the CDR3 is 17 residues. Looked up from germline, CDR1 is LGHNA and CDR2 is YSLEER. After removal of 3 bases from V and 4 bases from J, the junction contained 11 bases not matched to a gene. The CDR3, as DNA: TGCGCCAGCAGCCAGATGCGAGGACAGGGTTCGTACAATGAGCAGTTCTTC. Translating gives CASSQMRGQGSYNEQFF.

The genes are TRBV2 and TRBJ1-2; no reliable D call. The V end was cut by 6 bases, the J end by 0 bases, with 8 bases between. Germline V gives CDR1 SNHLY, CDR2 FYNNEI. The length of the CDR3 is 13 residues. The DNA of the CDR3 is TGTGCCAGCAGAGAGGGAGCTAACTATGGCTACACCTTC. This codes for CASREGANYGYTF.

This clone was counted between two and nine times. V and J are TRBV19 and TRBJ2-4, with TRBD1 matching over 7 bases. This CDR3 contains 13 residues. Per the germline V gene, CDR1 is LNHDA and CDR2 is SQIVND (reference sequence). J lost 8 bases, V lost 4 bases, and 5 bases had no gene match. CDR3 region: CASSSTGADIQYF. CDR3 DNA sequence: TGTGCCAGTAGTAGTACAGGGGCTGACATTCAGTACTTC.

This chain connects TRBV7-9 to TRBJ1-1; possible D gene TRBD1, 5 bases. Per the germline V gene, CDR1 is SEHNR and CDR2 is FQNEAQ (reference sequence). CDR3 length: 15 residues. Trimming left V 5 bases short and J 0 bases short, with 13 bases between. Written as DNA, the CDR3 is TGTGCCAGCAGCCTGGGGGGGTTCATGAACACTGAAGCTTTCTTT. Protein sequence: CASSLGGFMNTEAFF.

The rearrangement uses TRBV7-2 and TRBJ2-1; D is unclear. Germline lookup yields CDR1 SGHTA and CDR2 FQGNSA. This CDR3 has 13 amino acids. V gave up 3 bases and J gave up 4 bases, with 7 bases separating them. The CDR3 is CASSLLEYNEQFF. CDR3 coding DNA: TGTGCCAGCAGCTTGTTGGAGTACAATGAGCAGTTCTTC.

This sequence joins TRBV5-6 and TRBJ2-3; 11 bases line up with TRBD2. Trimming cost V 4 bases and J 1 base; bases outside gene matches: 14. Germline V gene data show CDR1 as SGHDT and CDR2 as YYEEEE. This CDR3 is built from 19 residues. CDR3 residues: CASSRGTSGANFGTDTQYF. The DNA of the CDR3 is TGTGCCAGCAGCAGAGGGACTAGCGGAGCCAATTTCGGCACAGATACGCAGTATTTT.

The chain carries TRBV5-1 and TRBJ1-5; D remains ambiguous. Germline CDR1 SGHRS, CDR2 YFSETQ. The germline V and J ends were trimmed by 4 bases and 5 bases, with 13 bases remaining between them. The CDR3 consists of 14 residues. For the CDR3, the DNA is TGCGCCAGCAGCGCGGGCTTGAGGGATCAGCCCCAGCATTTT. Protein: CASSAGLRDQPQHF.

This clone was seen a few times. The V call is TRBV7-2, the J call TRBJ2-1, with unresolved D. This CDR3 is built from 15 residues. Germline V gene data show CDR1 as SGHTA and CDR2 as FQGNSA. V lost 3 bases to trimming and J lost 3 bases, with 12 bases between them. CDR3 coding DNA: TGTGCCAGCAGCTTCGGAGTGGACGTCTACAATGAGCAGTTCTTC. This encodes CASSFGVDVYNEQFF.

CDR3 nucleotide sequence: TGCGCCAGCAGCTTGGGCAGGAATGAAAAACTGTTTTTT. Translated: CASSLGRNEKLFF. J is TRBJ1-4 and V is TRBV5-1; no reliable D call. Germline CDR1 reads SGHRS; CDR2 reads YFSETQ. The CDR3 runs to 13 residues. Trimming shortened V by 0 bases and J by 5 bases, and 5 bases separated the two germline ends.

Here the CDR3 DNA reads TGTGCCAGCAGCCAATCAGGACAGTACTACGAGCAGTACTTC. Protein product: CASSQSGQYYEQYF. The rearrangement links TRBV14 to TRBJ2-7; weak D call: TRBD1 (6 bases). CDR1 is SGHDN, CDR2 FVKESK, per germline. The CDR3 extends over 14 amino acids. Trimming removed 2 bases at V and 3 bases at J, with 11 bases between.

This chain joins TRBV29-1 and TRBJ2-1, with D uncertain. Between the trimmed V and J ends, which lost 3 bases and 1 base, there was a span of 7 bases. The germline V gene has CDR1 SQVTM and CDR2 ANQGSEA. There are 13 residues in the CDR3. CDR3 amino acids: CSVDSRSYNEQFF. CDR3 bases: TGCAGCGTTGACAGCCGATCCTACAATGAGCAGTTCTTC.

J is TRBJ2-7 and V is TRBV15; 7 bases are a match to TRBD1. CDR1 and CDR2 from the germline V gene are LNHNV and YYDKDF (reference sequence). There are 14 residues in the CDR3. Losses at the gene ends were 4 bases for V and 5 bases for J; bases not matched to a gene: 8. CDR3 coding DNA: TGTGCCACCAGCATGCGACAGGGCGGCGACGAGCAGTACTTC. Translated, it gives CATSMRQGGDEQYF.

CDR3: CASSQIWGQMDEQYF. The CDR3 DNA sequence: TGCGCCAGCAGCCAGATTTGGGGACAGATGGACGAGCAGTACTTC. The chain joins TRBV4-1 to TRBJ2-7; 7 bases are shared with TRBD1. This CDR3 is 15 amino acids long. Germline V gives CDR1 MGHRA, CDR2 YSYEKL. The V and J ends lost 3 bases and 5 bases, in that order; junction bases with no gene match: 10.